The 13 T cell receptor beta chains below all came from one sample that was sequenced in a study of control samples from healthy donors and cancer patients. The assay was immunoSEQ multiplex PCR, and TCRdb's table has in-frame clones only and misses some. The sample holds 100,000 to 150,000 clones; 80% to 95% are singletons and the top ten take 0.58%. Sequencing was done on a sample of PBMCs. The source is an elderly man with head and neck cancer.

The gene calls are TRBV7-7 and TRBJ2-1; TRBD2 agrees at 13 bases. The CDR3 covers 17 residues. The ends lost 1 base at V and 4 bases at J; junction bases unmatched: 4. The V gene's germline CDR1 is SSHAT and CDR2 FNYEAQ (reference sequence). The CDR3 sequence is CASSLDGTSGAYNEQFF. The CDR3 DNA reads TGTGCCAGCAGCTTAGACGGGACTAGCGGGGCTTACAATGAGCAGTTCTTC.

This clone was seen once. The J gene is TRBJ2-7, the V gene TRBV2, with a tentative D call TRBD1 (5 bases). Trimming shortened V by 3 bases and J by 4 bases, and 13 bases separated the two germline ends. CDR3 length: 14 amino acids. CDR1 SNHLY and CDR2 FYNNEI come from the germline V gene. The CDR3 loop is CASSDQGSMYEQYF. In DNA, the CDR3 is TGTGCCAGCAGTGATCAGGGTAGCATGTACGAGCAGTACTTC.

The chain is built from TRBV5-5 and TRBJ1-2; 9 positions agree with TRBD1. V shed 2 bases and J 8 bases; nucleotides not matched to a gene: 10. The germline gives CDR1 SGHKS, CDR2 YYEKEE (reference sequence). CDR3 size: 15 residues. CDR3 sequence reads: CASSLKGTGLRGYTF. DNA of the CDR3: TGTGCCAGCAGCTTAAAGGGGACAGGGCTTCGAGGCTACACCTTC.

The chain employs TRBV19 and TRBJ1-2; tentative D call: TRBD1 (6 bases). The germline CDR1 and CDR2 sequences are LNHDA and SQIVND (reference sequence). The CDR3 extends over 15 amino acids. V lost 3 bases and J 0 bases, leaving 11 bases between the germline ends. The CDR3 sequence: CASSIFRTANYGYTF. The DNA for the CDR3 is TGTGCCAGTAGTATTTTCCGGACAGCTAACTATGGCTACACCTTC.

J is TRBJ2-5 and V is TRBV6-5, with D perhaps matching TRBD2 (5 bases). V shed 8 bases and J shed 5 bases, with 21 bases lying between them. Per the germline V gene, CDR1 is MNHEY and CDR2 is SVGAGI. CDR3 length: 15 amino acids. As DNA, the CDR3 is TGTGCCAGCTCACCTGGGGAGTCCGTTATGGAGACCCAGTACTTC. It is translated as CASSPGESVMETQYF.

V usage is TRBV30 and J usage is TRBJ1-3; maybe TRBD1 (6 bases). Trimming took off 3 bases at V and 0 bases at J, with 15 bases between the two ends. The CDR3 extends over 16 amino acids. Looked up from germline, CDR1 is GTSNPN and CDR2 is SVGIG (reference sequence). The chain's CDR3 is CAWSPGGGHSGNTIYF. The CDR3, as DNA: TGTGCCTGGAGCCCCGGTGGGGGGCACTCTGGAAACACCATATATTTT.

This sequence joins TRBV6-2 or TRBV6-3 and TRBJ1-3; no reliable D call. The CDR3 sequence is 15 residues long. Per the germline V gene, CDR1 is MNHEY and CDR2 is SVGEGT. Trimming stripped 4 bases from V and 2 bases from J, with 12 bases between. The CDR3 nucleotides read TGTGCCAGCAGTTGGACCGCAGGCGCTGGAAACACCATATATTTT. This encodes CASSWTAGAGNTIYF.

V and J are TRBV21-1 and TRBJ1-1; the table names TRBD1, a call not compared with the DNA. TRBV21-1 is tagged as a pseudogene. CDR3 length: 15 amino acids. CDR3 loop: CASKSFKQGGTEAFF. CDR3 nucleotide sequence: TGTGCCAGCAAGTCCTTTAAACAGGGTGGAACTGAAGCTTTCTTT.

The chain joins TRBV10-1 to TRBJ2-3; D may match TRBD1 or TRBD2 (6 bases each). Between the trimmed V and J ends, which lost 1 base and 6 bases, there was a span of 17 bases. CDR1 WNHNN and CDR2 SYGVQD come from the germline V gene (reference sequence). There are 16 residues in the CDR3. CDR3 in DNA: TGCGCCAGCAGTGAGTTCATAAGGGGGGCCTTGGATACGCAGTATTTT. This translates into CASSEFIRGALDTQYF.

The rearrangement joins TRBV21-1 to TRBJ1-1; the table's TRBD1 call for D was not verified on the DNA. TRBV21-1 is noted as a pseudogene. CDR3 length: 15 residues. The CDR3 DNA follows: TGTGCCAGCAGGGAGGATGGACAGAAAAACACTGAAGCTTTCTTT. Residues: CASREDGQKNTEAFF.

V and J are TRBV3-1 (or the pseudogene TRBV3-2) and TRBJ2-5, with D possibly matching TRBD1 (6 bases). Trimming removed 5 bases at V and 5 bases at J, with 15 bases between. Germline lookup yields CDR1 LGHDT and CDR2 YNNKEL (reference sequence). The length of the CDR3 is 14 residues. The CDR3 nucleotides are TGTGCCAGCAGCAGGGGGTCCCTCAGTGAGACCCAGTACTTC. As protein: CASSRGSLSETQYF.

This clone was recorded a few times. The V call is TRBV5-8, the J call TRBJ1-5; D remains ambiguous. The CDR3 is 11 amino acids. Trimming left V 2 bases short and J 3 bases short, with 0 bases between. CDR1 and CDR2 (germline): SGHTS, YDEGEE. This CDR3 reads CASSFNQPQHF. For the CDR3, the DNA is TGTGCCAGCAGCTTCAATCAGCCCCAGCATTTT.

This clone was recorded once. Here the CDR3 reads CASSVKPESTDTQYF. CDR3 coding DNA: TGTGCCAGCAGCGTTAAACCAGAGAGCACAGATACGCAGTATTTT. The chain recombines TRBV7-6 with TRBJ2-3; D remains ambiguous. CDR3 size: 15 residues. In germline, CDR1 is SGHVS, CDR2 FNYEAQ. The germline V and J ends were trimmed by 5 bases and 0 bases, with 12 bases remaining between them. Full variable domain (rest looked up from reference TRBV7-6 and TRBJ2-3): GAGVSQSPRYKVTKRGQDVALRCDPISGHVSLYWYRQALGQGPEFLTYFNYEAQQDKSGLPNDRFSAERPEGSISTLTIQRTEQRDSAMYRCASSVKPESTDTQYFGPGTRLTVL.